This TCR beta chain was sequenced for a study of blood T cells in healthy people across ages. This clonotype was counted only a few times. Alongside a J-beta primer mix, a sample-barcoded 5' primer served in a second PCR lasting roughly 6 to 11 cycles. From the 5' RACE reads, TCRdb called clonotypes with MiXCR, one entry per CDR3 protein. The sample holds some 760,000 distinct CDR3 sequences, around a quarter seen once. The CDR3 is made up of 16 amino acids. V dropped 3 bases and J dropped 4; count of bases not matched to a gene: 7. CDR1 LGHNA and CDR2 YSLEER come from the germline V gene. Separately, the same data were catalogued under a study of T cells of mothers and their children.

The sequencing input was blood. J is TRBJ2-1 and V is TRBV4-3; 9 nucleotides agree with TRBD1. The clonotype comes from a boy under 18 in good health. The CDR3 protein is CASSQGAGTGYNEQFF. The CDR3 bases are TGCGCCAGCAGCCAGGGGGCCGGGACAGGGTACAATGAGCAGTTCTTC.